This TCR beta chain came from a study of blood T cell repertoires in COVID-19. Study details: The samples span acute and convalescent COVID-19 from the United States, Italy and Spain. Sources were T cells, B-cell-depleted T cells, or PBMCs; the material itself was cDNA or gDNA.

Germline V gene sequence: CDR1 LGHDT, CDR2 YNNKEL (reference sequence). Trimming cost V 6 bases and J 1 base, with 9 bases left between them. This CDR3 spans 13 amino acids. As handled by the study authors: Amplifying reference gene primers gave estimates of nucleated cell counts. Here immunoSEQ multiplex PCR was the method, and the copy in TCRdb shows in-frame clones only, minus some. The V and J calls and clone size were taken over from that table, and D and trimming were inferred from the DNA. The sample lists approximately 94,000 clones; about 77% were seen once. This TCR was recovered from an older man with active or convalescent COVID-19. The genes are TRBV3-1 (or the pseudogene TRBV3-2) and TRBJ1-2; D uncertain. The sample comprised peripheral blood. The CDR3 nucleotides read TGTGCCAGCAGTCAACCAGATAACTATGGCTACACCTTC. The encoded protein is CASSQPDNYGYTF.